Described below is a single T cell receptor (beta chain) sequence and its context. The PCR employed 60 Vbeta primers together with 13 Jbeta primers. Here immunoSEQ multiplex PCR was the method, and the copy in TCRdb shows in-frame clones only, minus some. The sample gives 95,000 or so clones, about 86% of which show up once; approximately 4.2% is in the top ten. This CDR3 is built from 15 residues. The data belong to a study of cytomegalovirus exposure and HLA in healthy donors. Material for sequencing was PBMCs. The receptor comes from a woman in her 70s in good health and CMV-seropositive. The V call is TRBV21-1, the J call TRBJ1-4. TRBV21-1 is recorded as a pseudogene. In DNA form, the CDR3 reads TGTGCCAGCAGATCCGCAGGGAGGATTAATGAAAAACTGTTTTTT. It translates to CASRSAGRINEKLFF.